What follows are 17 T cell receptor beta chains derived from one specimen sequenced in a study of PD-1 blockade in mismatch repair-deficient tumors (dated by TCRdb to 2016 to 2017). The library relied on the immunoSEQ multiplex PCR assay. TCRdb limited this immuneACCESS table to in-frame rearrangements with V and J called. A share of clones is missing; checked studies link under half to unresolved V genes, and the rest is unexplained. The sample records around 51,000 clones, 65% to 85% of which are singletons. 6.5% to 9% of the sample is held by the ten biggest clonotypes. The source material was peripheral blood, sampled about 4.5 months after starting pembrolizumab. The receptors originated from an adult with mismatch repair-deficient cancer.

The V call is TRBV4-2, the J call TRBJ2-2; D is tentatively TRBD1 or TRBD2 (5 bases each). The CDR3 consists of 15 residues. Looked up from germline, CDR1 is LGHNA and CDR2 is YNFKEQ. V was pared by 1 base and J by 4 bases, with 10 bases between. CDR3 loop: CASSQVGAATGELFF. In DNA form, the CDR3 reads TGTGCCAGCAGCCAAGTCGGGGCGGCCACCGGGGAGCTGTTTTTT.

The rearrangement links TRBV6-1 to TRBJ2-1, with a possible D match to TRBD2 (6 bases). Germline-derived CDR1 and CDR2 are MNHNS and SASEGT. Between the trimmed V and J ends, which lost 5 bases and 10 bases, there was a span of 12 bases. The CDR3 spans 12 residues. The chain's CDR3 is CASSPSRGEQFF. CDR3 DNA: TGTGCCAGCAGTCCGTCTCGGGGGGAGCAGTTCTTC.

This chain connects TRBV7-8 to TRBJ2-1; TRBD1 or TRBD2 may be the D gene (5 bases each). The V end lost 3 bases, the J end lost 9 bases, and 21 bases lay between the germline ends. CDR3 size: 16 residues. Germline-derived CDR1 and CDR2 are SGHVS and FQNEAQ. CDR3: CASSFNPQGVVGEQFF. The CDR3, as DNA: TGTGCCAGCAGCTTCAATCCCCAGGGAGTGGTAGGTGAGCAGTTCTTC.

V usage is TRBV10-3 and J usage is TRBJ2-5, with 13 bases lining up with TRBD2. Per the germline V gene, CDR1 is ENHRY and CDR2 is SYGVKD. The CDR3 totals 14 residues. V shed 10 bases and J 5 bases; nucleotides not matched to a gene: 7. The CDR3 DNA reads as TGTGCCACCTCTACTAGCGGGAGGGGTGAGACCCAGTACTTC. Protein sequence: CATSTSGRGETQYF.

In its sample, this clone was seen a few times. CDR3 loop: CASRADPADYGYTF. In nucleotides, the CDR3 is TGCGCCAGCAGAGCCGACCCGGCGGACTATGGCTACACCTTC. The chain combines TRBV5-1 with TRBJ1-2, with no clear D. V gave up 5 bases and J gave up 3 bases, with 14 bases separating them. Germline V gene data show CDR1 as SGHRS and CDR2 as YFSETQ. There are 14 residues in the CDR3.

This clone was detected a few times. The chain couples TRBV7-9 to TRBJ2-7; D possibly corresponds to TRBD1 (5 bases). Germline V CDR1 and CDR2: SEHNR, FQNEAQ (reference sequence). Trimming pared 5 bases from V and 3 bases from J, leaving 11 bases between. The CDR3 extends over 13 amino acids. For the CDR3, the DNA is TGTGCCAGCAGCCACCTCCAGGGCTACGAGCAGTACTTC. Amino acids: CASSHLQGYEQYF.

The chain couples TRBV4-1 to TRBJ2-1; D is unresolved. The CDR3 is made up of 16 amino acids. The V gene lost 1 base and the J gene lost 2 bases, with 12 bases spanning the gap. Per the germline V gene, CDR1 is MGHRA and CDR2 is YSYEKL. The CDR3 loop is CASSQVDLVTYNEQFF. CDR3 nucleotide sequence: TGCGCCAGCAGCCAAGTGGATCTAGTTACCTACAATGAGCAGTTCTTC.

The chain recombines TRBV7-9 with TRBJ1-2; 9 nucleotides match TRBD1. The CDR3 contains 15 residues. Germline V CDR1 and CDR2: SEHNR, FQNEAQ (reference sequence). With V trimmed by 4 bases and J by 6 bases, 9 bases remained unmatched. This chain's CDR3 is CASSSVWDRADGYTF. CDR3 bases: TGTGCCAGCAGCTCAGTTTGGGACAGGGCTGATGGCTACACCTTC.

The chain combines TRBV2 with TRBJ2-7; D not resolved. V shed 3 bases and J shed 5 bases, with 17 bases lying between them. The CDR3 runs to 15 residues. The V gene's germline CDR1 is SNHLY and CDR2 FYNNEI. The CDR3 reads CASSDRPWPAHEQYF. DNA for the CDR3: TGTGCCAGCAGTGATCGGCCGTGGCCCGCCCACGAGCAGTACTTC.

The chain carries TRBV14 and TRBJ2-3, with TRBD2 matching over 13 bases. CDR1 is SGHDN and CDR2 is FVKESK in the germline V gene. V gave up 2 bases and J gave up 3 bases; unmatched junction bases: 11. CDR3 length: 19 amino acids. The CDR3, as DNA: TGTGCCAGCAGCCAAAAGGGGCATGGACTAGCGGGAGTGACAGATACGCAGTATTTT. It specifies CASSQKGHGLAGVTDTQYF.

V gene TRBV21-1 combines with J gene TRBJ1-2. TRBV21-1 is an annotated pseudogene. The CDR3 has 19 residues. The CDR3 nucleotides read TGTGCCAGCAGCTACTACCCGAAACATATCCCCTCACTCTTGGGCGGCTACACCTTC. This sequence encodes CASSYYPKHIPSLLGGYTF.

V gene TRBV12-5 combines with J gene TRBJ1-3; 10 nucleotides line up with TRBD1. After removal of 0 bases from V and 1 base from J, the junction contained 9 bases not matched to a gene. The CDR3 contains 19 residues. Germline-derived CDR1 and CDR2 are LGHNT and FRNRAP. CDR3 residues: CASGLVRDRGRISGNTIYF. Written as DNA, the CDR3 is TGTGCTAGTGGTTTGGTTAGAGACAGGGGGCGAATTTCTGGAAACACCATATATTTT.

The chain has TRBV2 and TRBJ2-7; 7 bases agree with TRBD1. Germline trimming cut 8 bases from V and 0 bases from J; bases unmatched to any gene: 4. Looked up from germline, CDR1 is SNHLY and CDR2 is FYNNEI. This CDR3 contains 13 residues. CDR3 region: CASEQGYSYEQYF. DNA of the CDR3: TGTGCCAGCGAACAGGGGTACTCCTACGAGCAGTACTTC.

This clone was found a few times. The chain links TRBV5-6 to TRBJ1-1, with D possibly matching TRBD1 (6 bases). Germline V CDR1 and CDR2: SGHDT, YYEEEE. The CDR3 totals 16 residues. Trimming stripped 2 bases from V and 4 bases from J, with 18 bases between. DNA of the CDR3: TGTGCCAGCAGCTTTCGGGGGGCGCGATTTGCCACTGAAGCTTTCTTT. Translation: CASSFRGARFATEAFF.

The gene calls are TRBV5-4 and TRBJ1-2; no reliable D call. V was pared by 0 bases and J by 1 base, with 7 bases between. This CDR3 is built from 14 residues. Germline V gene data show CDR1 as SGHNT and CDR2 as YYREEE (reference sequence). This CDR3 reads CASSLAPDNYGYTF. CDR3 in DNA: TGTGCCAGCAGCTTGGCACCGGATAACTATGGCTACACCTTC.

This chain links TRBV7-9 with TRBJ1-1, with D possibly being TRBD1 (5 bases). V was trimmed by 5 bases and J by 1 base, leaving 14 bases between them. The CDR3 has 15 amino acids. Germline loops: CDR1 SEHNR, CDR2 FQNEAQ (reference sequence). The CDR3 coding sequence is TGTGCCAGCAGCCGACTCTGGGACGCGAACACTGAAGCTTTCTTT. Amino acid sequence: CASSRLWDANTEAFF.

The DNA of the CDR3 is TGTGCCAGCAGCCTTAGCGGGAGTTCCTACAATGAGCAGTTCTTC. Its protein is CASSLSGSSYNEQFF. The J gene is TRBJ2-1, the V gene TRBV7-3; TRBD2 agrees at 9 bases. Germline-derived CDR1 and CDR2 are SGHTA and FQGTGA. The CDR3 extends over 15 amino acids. V was clipped by 5 bases and J by 1 base; unmatched bases: 3.